The rows below give T cell receptor beta chains drawn from one sample of a study of blood T cell repertoires in COVID-19. Clones were read by immunoSEQ multiplex PCR, and TCRdb kept only the in-frame ones, dropping some. This table holds 250,000 to 300,000 clones, roughly nine tenths found once. Material: peripheral blood. The source of these receptors is a woman aged 40 to 49 who had recovered from COVID-19. The conserved cysteine and the conserved F or W are not part of the CDR3 here. The D gene is left open where the match is weak.

>TRBV28|TRBD2|TRBJ2-1
ASSSSKLAGLKNEQF
>TRBV13|TRBD1|TRBJ1-1
ASSSKPWGTGFTEAF
>TRBV19|TRBD2|TRBJ2-1
ASSMAGGPYNEQF
>TRBV27|TRBD1|TRBJ2-1
ASSPGQGNYNEQF
>TRBV24-1|NA|TRBJ2-1
ATSPQGLDEQF
>TRBV10-3|TRBD2|TRBJ2-3
AISGTSGGSTDTQY
>TRBV5-4|TRBD1|TRBJ2-3
ASSTEGAGTDTQY
>TRBV2|TRBD2|TRBJ2-7
ASGLAGAIYEQY
>TRBV5-6|NA|TRBJ2-3
ASSLVQGEEY
>TRBV16|TRBD1|TRBJ1-2
ASSQWQGAGYGYT
>TRBV11-2|NA|TRBJ1-6
ASSLRREGWSPLH
>TRBV19|TRBD2|TRBJ2-7
ASSTSGYEQY
>TRBV30|NA|TRBJ2-2
AWSVGLLIGDTGELF
>TRBV19|NA|TRBJ2-1
ASSLHNEQF
>TRBV9|TRBD2|TRBJ2-2
ASSPPGLTGELF
>TRBV4-1|TRBD2|TRBJ2-5
ASSEGLAGETQY
>TRBV24-1|TRBD2|TRBJ2-3
ATSIAGESTDTQY
>TRBV19|NA|TRBJ2-5
ASSIGGGAFQETQY
>TRBV18|TRBD2|TRBJ2-3
ASSLGDSGSLGTDTQY
>TRBV7-6|TRBD2|TRBJ2-3
ASSLGVRGRAGTDTQY
>TRBV18|TRBD1|TRBJ1-1
ASSDRVGKMNTEAF
>TRBV28|TRBD1|TRBJ1-2
ASSPGQGSYYGYT
>TRBV4-3|NA|TRBJ2-2
ASSQGRVGADGELF
>TRBV28|NA|TRBJ2-5
ASSLNGQETQY
>TRBV19|TRBD2|TRBJ2-5
ASSIISGGGQETQY
>TRBV19|TRBD1|TRBJ1-5
ASNTGTGNADNQPQH
>TRBV3-1/TRBV3-2|NA|TRBJ2-1
ASSQVASFKGEF